The rows below give T cell receptor beta chains drawn from one sample of a study of blood T cell repertoires in COVID-19. Assay used: immunoSEQ multiplex PCR; TCRdb lists only in-frame clones, some missing. Of over 250,000 clones in the sample, nearly 90% were seen once. The specimen was peripheral blood. All receptors derive from a woman aged 25 to 39 with acute or convalescent COVID-19. Each CDR3 is given with its conserved first and last residue. A D gene is named only where the DNA matches it firmly. Only part of the rows carry a size: once, few, many, or a class if the clone is expanded.

clone_size	d_call	v_call	j_call	cdr3_aa	cdr3_nt
-	TRBD1	TRBV27	TRBJ2-7	CASSLTGGEQYF	TGTGCCAGCAGCCTTACAGGGGGCGAGCAGTACTTC
once	TRBD1	TRBV19	TRBJ1-1	CASSNHPGTAPNTEAFF	TGTGCCAGTAGTAACCACCCGGGGACAGCCCCGAACACTGAAGCTTTCTTT
-	-	TRBV21-1	TRBJ1-1	CASSKAPPGHQPLSEAFF	TGTGCCAGCAGCAAAGCGCCGCCGGGACACCAACCCTTATCTGAAGCTTTCTTT
-	-	TRBV12-3/TRBV12-4	TRBJ2-5	CASSLAGGGTQYF	TGTGCCAGCAGTTTAGCTGGCGGTGGGACCCAGTACTTC
-	TRBD2	TRBV15	TRBJ2-3	CATSSDPTSGSLYTQYF	TGTGCCACCAGCAGTGACCCGACCAGCGGGAGTTTATATACGCAGTATTTT
-	-	TRBV20-1	TRBJ1-5	CSASPPSNQPQHF	TGCAGTGCTAGTCCCCCCAGTAATCAGCCCCAGCATTTT
-	-	TRBV3-1/TRBV3-2	TRBJ2-4	CARHGKNIQYF	TGTGCCCGACATGGCAAAAACATTCAGTACTTC
-	-	TRBV3-1/TRBV3-2	TRBJ2-5	CASSQGQYKETQYF	TGTGCCAGCAGCCAAGGACAGTATAAAGAGACCCAGTACTTC
-	TRBD2	TRBV5-1	TRBJ2-1	CASRLTSGIYNEQFF	TGCGCCAGCAGGTTAACTAGCGGGATATACAATGAGCAGTTCTTC
-	-	TRBV12-3/TRBV12-4	TRBJ1-2	CASSLLGARGYTF	TGTGCCAGCAGTTTATTGGGGGCGCGGGGCTACACCTTC
-	TRBD2	TRBV24-1	TRBJ2-1	CATRAGAGNEQFF	TGTGCCACCCGGGCGGGAGCTGGCAATGAGCAGTTCTTC
-	-	TRBV29-1	TRBJ1-2	CSAFGGVGSYTF	TGCAGCGCTTTTGGGGGCGTGGGAAGCTACACCTTC
-	TRBD1	TRBV18	TRBJ1-1	CASSLQDRSFEAFF	TGTGCCAGCTCACTACAGGACAGGTCCTTTGAAGCTTTCTTT
once	-	TRBV5-4	TRBJ2-1	CASSARGAFYNEQFF	TGTGCCAGCAGCGCCCGGGGGGCGTTTTACAATGAGCAGTTCTTC
-	TRBD1	TRBV4-2	TRBJ1-3	CASSHDTGAGNTIYF	TGTGCCAGCAGCCACGATACAGGGGCTGGAAACACCATATATTTT
-	-	TRBV19	TRBJ2-3	CASGTFPTDTQYF	TGTGCCAGTGGGACTTTTCCCACAGATACGCAGTATTTT
-	-	TRBV7-2	TRBJ2-7	CASSLAGGIRVYEQYF	TGTGCCAGCAGCTTAGCCGGCGGGATTAGGGTCTACGAGCAGTACTTC
-	TRBD2	TRBV5-1	TRBJ2-1	CASTRGVASGRVGHNEQFF	TGCGCCAGCACCCGAGGGGTGGCTAGCGGGAGAGTGGGGCACAATGAGCAGTTCTTC
-	-	TRBV21-1	TRBJ2-4	CASSNRERSLRDIQYF	TGTGCCAGCAGCAACCGAGAGCGGAGCTTGCGAGACATTCAGTACTTC
few	-	TRBV18	TRBJ2-3	CASSLTRSGSHTDTQYF	TGTGCCAGCTCACTTACGCGGAGCGGAAGCCACACAGATACGCAGTATTTT
-	-	TRBV19	TRBJ2-7	CASSIDRVSYEQYF	TGTGCCAGTAGTATAGATCGGGTTTCCTACGAGCAGTACTTC
-	TRBD2	TRBV15	TRBJ2-3	CATSKASGATDTQYF	TGTGCCACCAGCAAAGCTAGCGGGGCCACAGATACGCAGTATTTT
-	TRBD1	TRBV10-3	TRBJ2-3	CAIRDSGTDTQYF	TGTGCCATCCGGGACAGTGGCACAGATACGCAGTATTTT
-	-	TRBV12-3/TRBV12-4	TRBJ2-1	CASSFSQYLPQFF	TGTGCCAGCAGTTTTTCCCAGTACCTGCCGCAGTTCTTC
once	-	TRBV5-5	TRBJ2-1	CASSLGDTTYNEQFF	TGTGCCAGCAGCTTAGGGGACACCACCTACAATGAGCAGTTCTTC
-	TRBD1	TRBV19	TRBJ2-3	CASTYDRDTDTQYF	TGTGCCAGTACCTACGACAGGGACACAGATACGCAGTATTTT
-	TRBD1	TRBV19	TRBJ1-2	CASTTLDRDYGYTF	TGTGCCAGTACCACCCTCGACAGGGATTATGGCTACACCTTC
-	-	TRBV14	TRBJ1-6	CASSQWTVNSPLHF	TGTGCCAGCAGCCAGTGGACAGTCAATTCACCCCTCCACTTT
-	-	TRBV6-6	TRBJ2-3	CASSYLGNSRSDTQYF	TGTGCCAGCAGTTACCTAGGCAACTCTAGGTCAGATACGCAGTATTTT
-	TRBD2	TRBV19	TRBJ2-5	CASSMSSGRGKETQYF	TGTGCCAGTAGTATGTCTAGCGGGAGGGGAAAAGAGACCCAGTACTTC
-	-	TRBV5-6	TRBJ1-2	CASSLRGNYGYTF	TGTGCCAGCAGCTTAAGGGGCAACTATGGCTACACCTTC
-	TRBD2	TRBV6-2/TRBV6-3	TRBJ2-3	CASSPGTSGSGSTQYF	TGTGCCAGCAGCCCGGGGACTAGCGGGAGTGGAAGTACGCAGTATTTT
-	-	TRBV7-9	TRBJ2-6	CASSLGGGGTGANVLTF	TGTGCCAGCAGCTTAGGAGGGGGGGGAACTGGGGCCAACGTCCTGACTTTC
-	-	TRBV6-5	TRBJ2-3	CASNLGHGTSDTQYF	TGTGCCAGCAACTTGGGACACGGGACCTCAGATACGCAGTATTTT
-	TRBD1	TRBV7-2	TRBJ1-2	CASSSTGGSYYTF	TGTGCCAGCAGCTCGACAGGGGGCTCGTACTACACCTTC
once	TRBD1	TRBV7-9	TRBJ2-7	CASSLGDRDFYEQYF	TGTGCCAGCAGCTTAGGAGACAGGGATTTCTACGAGCAGTACTTC
-	TRBD2	TRBV19	TRBJ2-7	CASSIFSGSSYEQYF	TGTGCCAGTAGTATCTTTAGCGGGAGCTCCTACGAGCAGTACTTC
-	TRBD1	TRBV3-1/TRBV3-2	TRBJ1-2	CASSPNPTGNGYGYTF	TGTGCCAGCAGCCCCAACCCGACAGGGAACGGCTATGGCTACACCTTC
-	-	TRBV19	TRBJ2-3	CASTGGGTDTQYF	TGTGCCAGTACTGGGGGCGGCACAGATACGCAGTATTTT
once	-	TRBV5-1	TRBJ2-7	CASSPAGDSYEQYF	TGCGCCAGCAGCCCCGCAGGGGACTCCTACGAGCAGTACTTC
-	TRBD2	TRBV5-1	TRBJ2-5	CASSLSREGETQYF	TGCGCCAGCAGCTTGTCCAGGGAGGGAGAGACCCAGTACTTC
-	TRBD2	TRBV9	TRBJ2-1	CASSNSGSSYNEQFF	TGTGCCAGCAGCAATAGCGGGAGCTCCTACAATGAGCAGTTCTTC
-	TRBD2	TRBV9	TRBJ2-7	CASSVMDSGRGEQYF	TGTGCCAGCAGCGTAATGGATAGCGGGAGGGGCGAGCAGTACTTC
-	TRBD1	TRBV27	TRBJ1-1	CASRDRGGNTEAFF	TGTGCCAGCAGGGACAGGGGAGGGAACACTGAAGCTTTCTTT
-	TRBD2	TRBV6-2/TRBV6-3	TRBJ2-2	CASSVSWGGPSGELFF	TGTGCCAGCAGCGTTTCTTGGGGAGGGCCATCCGGGGAGCTGTTTTTT
-	TRBD2	TRBV29-1	TRBJ2-3	CSVGGTRDTDTQYF	TGCAGCGTTGGAGGGACTAGAGACACAGATACGCAGTATTTT
-	-	TRBV19	TRBJ2-3	CASSPSPGKGTQYF	TGTGCCAGTAGTCCGAGCCCGGGGAAGGGTACGCAGTATTTT
-	TRBD2	TRBV11-1	TRBJ2-1	CASSPTSGRNDEQFF	TGTGCCAGCAGCCCTACTAGCGGGAGAAATGATGAGCAGTTCTTC
-	TRBD2	TRBV11-2	TRBJ2-5	CASRLAETQYF	TGTGCCAGCAGACTAGCGGAGACCCAGTACTTC
-	-	TRBV21-1	TRBJ1-5	CASSKGSRANQPQHF	TGTGCCAGCAGCAAAGGGAGCAGGGCTAATCAGCCCCAGCATTTT
-	-	TRBV6-2/TRBV6-3	TRBJ2-3	CASSPNRVSQYF	TGTGCCAGCAGTCCCAACAGGGTCTCGCAGTATTTT
-	-	TRBV11-3	TRBJ2-7	CASSFSRGQSYEQYF	TGTGCCAGCAGCTTCTCCCGCGGGCAATCCTACGAGCAGTACTTC
-	-	TRBV5-6	TRBJ2-5	CASSLAAGTQYF	TGTGCCAGCAGCTTGGCCGCGGGGACCCAGTACTTC
-	TRBD1	TRBV27	TRBJ2-3	CASSLDRGRVTDTQYF	TGTGCCAGCAGTTTGGACAGGGGACGTGTCACAGATACGCAGTATTTT
-	TRBD2	TRBV2	TRBJ2-5	CASSESPLAGIQETQYF	TGTGCCAGCAGTGAATCCCCTCTAGCGGGGATACAAGAGACCCAGTACTTC
-	TRBD1	TRBV14	TRBJ2-1	CASRKPGQGYNEQFF	TGTGCCAGCAGGAAACCGGGACAGGGGTACAATGAGCAGTTCTTC
-	TRBD2	TRBV7-3	TRBJ2-5	CASSPRPGLAGGPETQYF	TGTGCCAGCAGCCCTCGACCGGGACTAGCGGGAGGGCCAGAGACCCAGTACTTC
once	-	TRBV3-1/TRBV3-2	TRBJ2-1	CASSQVLRDRRNEQFF	TGTGCCAGCAGCCAAGTTTTGCGGGATCGACGGAATGAGCAGTTCTTC
-	-	TRBV25-1	TRBJ2-5	CASSESRSQETQYF	TGTGCCAGCAGTGAATCGCGGAGCCAAGAGACCCAGTACTTC